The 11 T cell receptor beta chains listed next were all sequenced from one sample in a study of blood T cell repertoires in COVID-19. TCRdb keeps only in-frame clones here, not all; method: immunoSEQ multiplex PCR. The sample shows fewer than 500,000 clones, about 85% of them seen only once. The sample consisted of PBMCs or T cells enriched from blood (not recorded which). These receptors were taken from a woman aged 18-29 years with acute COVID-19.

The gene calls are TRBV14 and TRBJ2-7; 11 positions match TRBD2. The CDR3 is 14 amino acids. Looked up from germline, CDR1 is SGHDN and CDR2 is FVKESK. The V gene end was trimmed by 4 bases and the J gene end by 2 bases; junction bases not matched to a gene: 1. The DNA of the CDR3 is TGTGCCAGCAGCCTTAGCGGGAGGGCCTACGAGCAGTACTTC. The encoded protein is CASSLSGRAYEQYF.

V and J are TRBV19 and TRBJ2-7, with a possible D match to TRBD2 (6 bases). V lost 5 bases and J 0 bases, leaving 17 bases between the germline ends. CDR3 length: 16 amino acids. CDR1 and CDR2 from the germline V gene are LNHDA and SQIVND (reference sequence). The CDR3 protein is CASSDAGTYSSYEQYF. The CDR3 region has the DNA TGTGCCAGTAGTGACGCCGGGACTTATAGCTCCTACGAGCAGTACTTC.

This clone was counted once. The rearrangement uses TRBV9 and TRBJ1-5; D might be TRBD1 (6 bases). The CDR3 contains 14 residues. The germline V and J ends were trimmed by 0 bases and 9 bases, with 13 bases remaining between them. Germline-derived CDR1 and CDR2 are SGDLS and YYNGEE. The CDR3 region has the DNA TGTGCCAGCAGCGTAGATGGGGGGGCGCGGCCCCAGCATTTT. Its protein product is CASSVDGGARPQHF.

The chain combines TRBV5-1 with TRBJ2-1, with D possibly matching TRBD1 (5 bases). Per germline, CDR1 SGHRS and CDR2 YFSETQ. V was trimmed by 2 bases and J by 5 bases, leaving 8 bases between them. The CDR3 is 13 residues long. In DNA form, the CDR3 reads TGCGCCAGCAGCTTTACAGGTGACAATGAGCAGTTCTTC. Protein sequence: CASSFTGDNEQFF.

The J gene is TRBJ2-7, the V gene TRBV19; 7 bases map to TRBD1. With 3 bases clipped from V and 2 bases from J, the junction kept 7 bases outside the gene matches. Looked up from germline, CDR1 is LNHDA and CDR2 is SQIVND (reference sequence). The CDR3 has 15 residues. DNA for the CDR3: TGTGCCAGTAGTATTAAGGGGACAGTGGCCTACGAGCAGTACTTC. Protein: CASSIKGTVAYEQYF.

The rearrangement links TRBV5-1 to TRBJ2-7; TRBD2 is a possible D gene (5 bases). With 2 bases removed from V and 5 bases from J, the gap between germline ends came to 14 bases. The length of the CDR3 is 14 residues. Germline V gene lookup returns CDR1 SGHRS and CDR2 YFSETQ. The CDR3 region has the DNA TGCGCCAGCAGCTTAGCGGACCAGTACGACGAGCAGTACTTC. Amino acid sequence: CASSLADQYDEQYF.

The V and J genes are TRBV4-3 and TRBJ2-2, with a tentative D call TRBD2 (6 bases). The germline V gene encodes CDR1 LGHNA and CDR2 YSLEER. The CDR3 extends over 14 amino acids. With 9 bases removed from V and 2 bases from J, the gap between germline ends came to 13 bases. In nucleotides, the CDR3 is TGCGCCAGTTCCGGGACTCCAAACACCGGGGAGCTGTTTTTT. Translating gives CASSGTPNTGELFF.

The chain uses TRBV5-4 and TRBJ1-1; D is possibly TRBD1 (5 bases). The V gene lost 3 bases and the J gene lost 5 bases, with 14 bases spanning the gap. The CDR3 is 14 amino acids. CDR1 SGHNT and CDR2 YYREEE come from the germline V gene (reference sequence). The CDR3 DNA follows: TGTGCCAGCAGCTCCCAAGGGGTGGGGACTGAAGCTTTCTTT. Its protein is CASSSQGVGTEAFF.

The CDR3 protein is CASSLTGGFSYEQYF. The CDR3 DNA follows: TGTGCCAGCAGCTTAACAGGGGGCTTCTCCTACGAGCAGTACTTC. The V call is TRBV7-9, the J call TRBJ2-7; 9 positions agree with TRBD1. The germline V gene encodes CDR1 SEHNR and CDR2 FQNEAQ (reference sequence). Losses at the gene ends were 2 bases for V and 0 bases for J; bases not matched to a gene: 2. CDR3 length equals 15 residues. Full variable domain (missing parts from reference TRBV7-9 and TRBJ2-7): DTGVSQNPRHKITKRGQNVTFRCDPISEHNRLYWYRQTLGQGPEFLTYFQNEAQLEKSRLLSDRFSAERPKGSFSTLEIQRTEQGDSAMYLCASSLTGGFSYEQYFGPGTRLTVT.

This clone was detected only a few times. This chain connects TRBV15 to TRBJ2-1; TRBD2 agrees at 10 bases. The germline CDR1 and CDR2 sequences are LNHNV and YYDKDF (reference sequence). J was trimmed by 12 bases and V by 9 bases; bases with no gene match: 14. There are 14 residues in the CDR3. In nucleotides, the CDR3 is TGTGCCACTTCCGGGACTAGCGCGAATTGGTGGCAGTTCTTC. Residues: CATSGTSANWWQFF.

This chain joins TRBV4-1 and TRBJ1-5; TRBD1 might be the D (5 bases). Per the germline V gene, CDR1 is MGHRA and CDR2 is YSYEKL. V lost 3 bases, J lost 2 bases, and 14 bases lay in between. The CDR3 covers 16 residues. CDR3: CASSQGWGSRNQPQHF. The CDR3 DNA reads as TGCGCCAGCAGCCAGGGCTGGGGCTCTCGCAATCAGCCCCAGCATTTT.